This T cell receptor beta chain is drawn from a study of shared clonotypes between healthy human individuals. Overall study findings and caveats: In a few donors, approximately 5% of naive CD4 clonotypes appeared in common. Non-shared clonotypes displayed generation probabilities falling below those of clonotypes present in all four donors.

Only CD45RO-negative cells positively selected for CCR7 counted as naive CD8 cells, so terminally differentiated effector memory CD45RA+ cells were excluded. Clones were sequenced by immunoSEQ multiplex PCR, and TCRdb holds only the in-frame ones, with some missing. The sample has some 740,000 clones, around 93% seen once. Germline-derived CDR1 and CDR2 are MNHNS and SASEGT. The V segment lost 5 bases and the J segment 4 bases; nucleotides outside the gene matches: 7. This CDR3 spans 15 amino acids. A word on this clone: Its cognate antigen is unknown.

The chain employs TRBV6-1 and TRBJ1-1; 10 bases agree with TRBD1. The specimen was naive CD8+ T cells sorted from blood. The sequence came from a young man in good health. The CDR3 DNA reads TGTGCCAGCAGTTTCGAGGACAGGGGGACCACTGAAGCTTTCTTT. It translates to CASSFEDRGTTEAFF.